This T cell receptor beta chain was observed in a study of CD8+ T cells in alopecia areata. The ends were cut back, 3 bases at V and 2 bases at J, with 7 bases in the middle. The CDR3 sequence is 13 residues long. Germline V gene lookup returns CDR1 SGHDT and CDR2 YYEEEE. Study-level points and caveats: TCR sharing across patients was less clear than in mice, possibly HLA-related. Higher clonality than in normal scalp was seen in lesional scalp, especially alopecia totalis/universalis.

Extraction of RNA preceded its reverse transcription into cDNA, which served as the sequencing template. The repertoire was sequenced with immunoSEQ multiplex PCR; TCRdb's copy has only in-frame clones and lacks some. The sample holds some 130,000 clones, approximately 49% seen once. Notes on this clone: Its matching antigen is unknown.

Peripheral blood and lesional scalp punch biopsies came from alopecia areata patients. Sorting of PBMCs yielded the CD4+ and CD8+ T cells. The TCR sequence derives from a human donor with alopecia areata. This specimen consisted of CD8+ T cells sorted from blood, obtained at week 0. This chain connects TRBV5-6 to TRBJ2-3; tentative D call: TRBD1 (6 bases). CDR3 protein: CASSSGHTDTQYF. The DNA for the CDR3 is TGTGCCAGCAGCTCGGGACACACAGATACGCAGTATTTT.